This is a list of T cell receptor beta chains from one sample in a study of regulatory T cells in long-lasting Graves disease. From the multiplex PCR reads, TCRdb called clonotypes with MiXCR, one entry per CDR3 protein. The sample holds 400,000 to 500,000 distinct CDR3 sequences, 20% to 25% seen once. The sample here was peripheral blood mononuclear cells (PBMCs), taken when the disease was refractory, from a patient treated with antithyroid drugs. Source of these receptors: a female donor with Graves disease. Both conserved end residues are part of each CDR3. The D gene is left open where the match is weak. Only part of the rows carry a size: once, few, many, or a class if the clone is expanded.

>TRBV30|-|many|TRBJ1-1
CAWSYMEGTEAFF
TGTGCCTGGAGTTACATGGAGGGGACTGAAGCTTTCTTT
>TRBV30|-|-|TRBJ2-7
CAWNRGPNYEQYF
TGTGCCTGGAACCGGGGCCCTAACTACGAGCAGTACTTC
>TRBV12-3/TRBV12-4|TRBD2|-|TRBJ2-1
CASRSHSGSPYNEQFF
TGTGCCAGCAGATCCCATAGCGGGAGCCCCTACAATGAGCAGTTCTTC
>TRBV7-8|-|many|TRBJ2-7
CASSLARTEQYF
TGTGCCAGCAGCTTAGCGAGGACCGAGCAGTACTTC
>TRBV9|TRBD2|-|TRBJ2-1
CASSDAGDRGNEQFF
TGTGCCAGCAGCGATGCGGGAGACAGAGGGAATGAGCAGTTCTTC
>TRBV20-1|TRBD2|many|TRBJ2-7
CSARNMGLAGGKYEQYF
TGCAGTGCTAGAAACATGGGACTAGCGGGAGGGAAGTACGAGCAGTACTTC
>TRBV5-6|TRBD1|few|TRBJ2-7
CASSSGQEAYEQYF
TGTGCCAGCAGTTCGGGACAGGAGGCCTACGAGCAGTACTTC
>TRBV6-2/TRBV6-3|TRBD1|few|TRBJ1-2
CASSGQGISLNYGYTF
TGTGCCAGCAGCGGACAGGGGATCAGTCTTAACTATGGCTACACCTTC
>TRBV7-9|-|-|TRBJ2-7
CASSFDPYEQYF
TGTGCCAGCAGCTTCGACCCCTACGAGCAGTACTTC
>TRBV3-1|TRBD1|many|TRBJ2-7
CASSHGQGDYEQYF
TGTGCCAGCAGCCACGGACAGGGGGACTACGAGCAGTACTTC
>TRBV4-3|TRBD2|-|TRBJ2-7
CASSQDGLADYEQYF
TGCGCCAGCAGCCAAGATGGGCTAGCGGACTACGAGCAGTACTTC
>TRBV3-1|-|many|TRBJ2-2
CASSRTENTGELFF
TGTGCCAGCAGTCGGACAGAGAACACCGGGGAGCTGTTTTTT
>TRBV24-1|-|-|TRBJ2-2
CATSGVGARTGELFF
TGTGCCACCAGCGGGGTCGGGGCCAGAACCGGGGAGCTGTTTTTT
>TRBV14|-|-|TRBJ1-1
CASSQVKMDTEAFF
TGTGCCAGCAGCCAAGTAAAGATGGACACTGAAGCTTTCTTT
>TRBV9|TRBD1|-|TRBJ1-1
CASSATRQGRETEAFF
TGTGCCAGCAGCGCAACTCGACAGGGACGGGAGACTGAAGCTTTCTTT
>TRBV28|-|many|TRBJ2-5
CASSSWEQETQYF
TGTGCCAGCTCCTCATGGGAGCAAGAGACCCAGTACTTC
>TRBV7-9|TRBD1|few|TRBJ1-5
CASSFQGARDQPQHF
TGTGCCAGCAGTTTTCAGGGGGCGCGGGATCAGCCCCAGCATTTT
>TRBV28|-|many|TRBJ1-6
CASRTKGGLKSPLHF
TGTGCCAGCAGGACAAAAGGGGGTCTTAAATCACCCCTCCACTTT
>TRBV6-1|-|-|TRBJ2-7
CASRVAAVSCEQYF
TGTGCCAGCAGGGTTGCGGCGGTTTCCTGCGAGCAGTACTTC
>TRBV19|-|few|TRBJ1-5
CASSIDNQPQHF
TGTGCCAGTAGTATCGACAATCAGCCCCAGCATTTT
>TRBV28|-|few|TRBJ1-1
CASSPRRKPNTEAFF
TGTGCCAGCAGTCCCCGGCGGAAACCAAACACTGAAGCTTTCTTT
>TRBV27|TRBD1|many|TRBJ1-5
CASSRGTGAGNQPQHF
TGTGCCAGCAGTAGAGGGACAGGGGCAGGCAATCAGCCCCAGCATTTT
>TRBV19|TRBD1|-|TRBJ2-7
CASSFSSGQGYEQYF
TGTGCCAGTAGTTTCTCTTCGGGACAGGGCTACGAGCAGTACTTC
>TRBV7-2|TRBD1|-|TRBJ1-2
CASSFTTGAAYGYTF
TGTGCCAGCAGCTTTACGACAGGGGCGGCCTATGGCTACACCTTC
>TRBV28|-|-|TRBJ2-7
CAVEEGPDGQYF
TGTGCCGTGGAGGAGGGCCCCGACGGGCAGTACTTC
>TRBV20-1|-|few|TRBJ1-5
CSASLVAGEQPQHF
TGCAGTGCTAGTCTGGTTGCTGGAGAGCAGCCCCAGCATTTT
>TRBV7-9|-|many|TRBJ2-5
CASSLGTHGRETQYF
TGTGCCAGCAGCTTGGGGACTCACGGGAGAGAGACCCAGTACTTC
>TRBV5-1|-|many|TRBJ2-7
CASSFISGPPYEQYF
TGCGCCAGCAGCTTCATTAGCGGTCCTCCCTACGAGCAGTACTTC
>TRBV2|-|few|TRBJ1-5
CASSPEAGYSNQPQHF
TGTGCCAGCAGCCCAGAGGCAGGGTATAGCAATCAGCCCCAGCATTTT
>TRBV5-4|TRBD1|-|TRBJ1-1
CASSYPTGTTEAFF
TGTGCCAGCAGCTACCCGACAGGGACCACTGAAGCTTTCTTT
>TRBV20-1|-|-|TRBJ2-7
CSARDQRAYEQYF
TGCAGTGCTAGAGACCAGCGAGCCTACGAGCAGTACTTC
>TRBV5-1|-|few|TRBJ1-1
CASSLVTDINTEAFF
TGCGCCAGCAGCTTGGTTACAGACATAAACACTGAAGCTTTCTTT
>TRBV5-6|-|-|TRBJ2-4
CASSLQQQNIQYF
TGTGCCAGCAGCTTGCAACAGCAAAACATTCAGTACTTC
>TRBV7-2|-|-|TRBJ2-7
CASSFAGTVGGRYEQYF
TGTGCCAGCAGCTTCGCTGGGACAGTGGGGGGGCGGTACGAGCAGTACTTC
>TRBV6-5|-|many|TRBJ1-2
CASSYNSGKANYGYTF
TGTGCCAGCAGTTACAACTCAGGCAAAGCTAACTATGGCTACACCTTC
>TRBV20-1|-|once|TRBJ2-7
CSARDLATSSYEQYF
TGCAGTGCTAGAGATCTGGCAACAAGCTCCTACGAGCAGTACTTC
>TRBV12-3/TRBV12-4|-|few|TRBJ1-2
CASSEGTNGDYGYTF
TGTGCCAGCAGTGAAGGGACAAATGGAGACTATGGCTACACCTTC
>TRBV18|-|-|TRBJ1-1
CASSPPKGTHTEAFF
TGTGCCAGCTCACCACCGAAGGGTACTCACACTGAAGCTTTCTTT
>TRBV29-1|-|-|TRBJ1-4
CSVAGTNEKLFF
TGCAGCGTTGCTGGGACTAATGAAAAACTGTTTTTT
>TRBV30|-|-|TRBJ1-1
CAWRQVLMNTEAFF
TGTGCCTGGAGACAGGTCCTCATGAACACTGAAGCTTTCTTT
>TRBV7-2|-|-|TRBJ2-7
CASSLGAQNYEQYF
TGTGCCAGCAGCTTAGGGGCCCAAAACTACGAGCAGTACTTC
>TRBV7-9|TRBD1|few|TRBJ2-4
CASSLSAGGDFANIQYF
TGTGCCAGCAGCTTATCCGCAGGGGGCGATTTTGCGAACATTCAGTACTTC
>TRBV28|-|many|TRBJ2-4
CASSSGGVAKNIQYF
TGTGCCAGCAGTTCTGGGGGCGTAGCCAAAAACATTCAGTACTTC
>TRBV2|TRBD1|many|TRBJ2-7
CASSLPGQSYEQYF
TGTGCCAGCAGTTTACCGGGACAGAGTTACGAGCAGTACTTC
>TRBV28|-|many|TRBJ1-1
CASSLIGIEAFF
TGTGCCAGCAGTTTAATCGGTATAGAAGCTTTCTTT
>TRBV29-1|-|few|TRBJ1-2
CSVEDRHRVGYGYTF
TGCAGCGTTGAAGATCGGCACAGGGTCGGCTATGGCTACACCTTC
>TRBV30|-|few|TRBJ2-7
CALNGGYEQYF
TGTGCCTTAAATGGGGGCTACGAGCAGTACTTC
>TRBV4-1|-|few|TRBJ1-6
CASSQDSVSRNSPLHF
TGCGCCAGCAGCCAAGATAGCGTGTCTCGGAATTCACCCCTCCACTTT
>TRBV10-3|-|many|TRBJ1-4
CAISEEGEKLFF
TGCGCCATCAGTGAGGAAGGAGAAAAACTGTTTTTT